This section outlines one T cell receptor (beta chain) sequence together with its context. Sequencing was performed with immunoSEQ multiplex PCR; in TCRdb, only in-frame clones are kept and a portion is missing. The sample yields around 190,000 clones, about three quarters seen once. This CDR3 is 13 amino acids long. V gave up 6 bases and J gave up 6 bases, with 14 bases separating them. From germline, CDR1 is MNHEY and CDR2 SVGEGT. The record originates from a study of blood T cell repertoires in COVID-19. Sequencing used peripheral blood. This clonotype was sampled from a woman in her forties or fifties with active or convalescent COVID-19. The chain recombines TRBV6-2 or TRBV6-3 with TRBJ2-5; a weak D match, TRBD1 (6 bases). The DNA of the CDR3 is TGTGCCAGCAGCCCTGACAGGCCCAAGACCCAGTACTTC. Translating it yields CASSPDRPKTQYF.